Given below is one T cell receptor beta chain in context. Its target is unknown. A CD45RA+ naive subset and a CD45RA-negative memory subset were split from CD4+ cells. TCRdb's table, derived via immunoSEQ multiplex PCR, lists solely in-frame clones and lacks some. The table lists 900,000 to 1,200,000 clones, 70% to 80% of them singletons. This entry is derived from a study of shared clonotypes between healthy human individuals. Study-level background: Aged between 18 and 49, the donors were a couple of women and three men. Study findings and constraints: Against clonotypes common to all four donors, non-shared ones had lower generation probabilities.

V shed 8 bases and J 3 bases; nucleotides not matched to a gene: 7. Germline CDR1 reads SGHRS; CDR2 reads YFSETQ. The CDR3 spans 13 residues. This sequence joins TRBV5-1 and TRBJ1-2, with 7 nucleotides matching TRBD1. Sequencing was carried out using memory CD4+ T cells from PBMCs. Stated subset: CD45RA-negative fraction. This TCR was sampled from a man aged 18 to 30 in good health. Some clones in this sample may be carry-over from other donors' samples. The CDR3 here is CASRAGQDYGYTF. The CDR3 coding sequence is TGCGCCAGTAGAGCAGGACAGGACTATGGCTACACCTTC.